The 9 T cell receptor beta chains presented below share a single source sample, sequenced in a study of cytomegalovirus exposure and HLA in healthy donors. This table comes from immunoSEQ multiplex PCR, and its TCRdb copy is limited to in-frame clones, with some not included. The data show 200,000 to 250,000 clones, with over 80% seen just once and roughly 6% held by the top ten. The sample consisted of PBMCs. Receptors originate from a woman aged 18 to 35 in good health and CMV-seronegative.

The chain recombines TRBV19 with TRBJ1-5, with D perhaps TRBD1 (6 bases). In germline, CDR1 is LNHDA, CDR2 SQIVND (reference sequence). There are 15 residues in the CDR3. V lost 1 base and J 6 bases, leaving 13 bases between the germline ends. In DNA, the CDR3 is TGTGCCAGTAGTATAGCCTCGAGAGGGGGTCAGCCCCAGCATTTT. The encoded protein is CASSIASRGGQPQHF.

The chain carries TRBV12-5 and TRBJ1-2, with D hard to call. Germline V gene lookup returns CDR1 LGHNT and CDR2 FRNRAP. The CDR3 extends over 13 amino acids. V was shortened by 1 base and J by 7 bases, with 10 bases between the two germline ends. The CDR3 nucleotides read TGTGCTAGTGGTTTGGGAACCCTGGGTGGCTACACCTTC. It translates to CASGLGTLGGYTF.

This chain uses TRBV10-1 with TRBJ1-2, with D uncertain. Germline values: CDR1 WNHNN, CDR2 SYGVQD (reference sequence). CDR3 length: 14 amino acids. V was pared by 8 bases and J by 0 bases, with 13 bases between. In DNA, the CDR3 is TGCGCCAGCCACAACCCCCTACCTAACTATGGCTACACCTTC. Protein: CASHNPLPNYGYTF.

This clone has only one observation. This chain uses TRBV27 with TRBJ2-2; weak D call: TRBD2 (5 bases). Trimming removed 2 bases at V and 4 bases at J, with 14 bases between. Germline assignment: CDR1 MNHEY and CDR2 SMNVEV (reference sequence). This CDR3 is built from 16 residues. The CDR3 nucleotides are TGTGCCAGCAGTTTACGGAGAGGGCTTGGCACCGGGGAGCTGTTTTTT. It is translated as CASSLRRGLGTGELFF.

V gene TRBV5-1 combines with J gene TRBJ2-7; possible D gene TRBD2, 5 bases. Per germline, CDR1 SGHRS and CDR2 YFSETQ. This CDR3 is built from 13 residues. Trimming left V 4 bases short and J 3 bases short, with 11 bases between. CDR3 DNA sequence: TGCGCCAGCAGCCCACCTAGCCTCTACGAGCAGTACTTC. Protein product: CASSPPSLYEQYF.

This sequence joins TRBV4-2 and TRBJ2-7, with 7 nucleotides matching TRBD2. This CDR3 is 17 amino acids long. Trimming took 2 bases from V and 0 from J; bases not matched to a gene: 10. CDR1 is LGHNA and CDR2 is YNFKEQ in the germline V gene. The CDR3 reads CASSQKVSGSASYEQYF. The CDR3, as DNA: TGTGCCAGCAGCCAAAAGGTTAGCGGGTCGGCCTCCTACGAGCAGTACTTC.

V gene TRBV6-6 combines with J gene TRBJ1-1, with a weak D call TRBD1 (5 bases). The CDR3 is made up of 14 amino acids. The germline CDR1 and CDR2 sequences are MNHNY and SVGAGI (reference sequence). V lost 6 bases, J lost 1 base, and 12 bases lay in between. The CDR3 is CASRLHGANTEAFF. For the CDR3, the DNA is TGTGCCAGCAGACTACACGGGGCGAACACTGAAGCTTTCTTT.

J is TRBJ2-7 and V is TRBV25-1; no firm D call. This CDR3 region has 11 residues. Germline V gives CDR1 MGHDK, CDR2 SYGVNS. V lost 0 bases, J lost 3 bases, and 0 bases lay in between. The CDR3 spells CASSEYYEQYF. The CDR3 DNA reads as TGTGCCAGCAGTGAATACTACGAGCAGTACTTC.

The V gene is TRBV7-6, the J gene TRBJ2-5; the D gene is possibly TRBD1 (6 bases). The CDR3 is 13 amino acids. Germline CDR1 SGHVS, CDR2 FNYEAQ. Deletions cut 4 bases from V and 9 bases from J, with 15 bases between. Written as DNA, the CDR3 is TGTGCCAGCAGCTCCACTAGAGGGGGATCCCAGTACTTC. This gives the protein CASSSTRGGSQYF.